This passage covers 4 T cell receptor beta chains from one sample sequenced in a study of blood T cell repertoires in COVID-19. Only in-frame clones appear in the TCRdb table, and some are missing; sequencing was by immunoSEQ multiplex PCR. Of around 62,000 clones listed, more than 75% were seen once; the top ten hold roughly 1.2%. The sample was peripheral blood. Source of these receptors: a woman aged 60-70 years with acute or convalescent COVID-19.

The chain has TRBV5-5 and TRBJ2-5; TRBD2 might be the D (6 bases). The germline gives CDR1 SGHKS, CDR2 YYEKEE (reference sequence). V lost 2 bases to trimming and J lost 2 bases, with 10 bases between them. There are 14 residues in the CDR3. The CDR3: CASSFLGLQETQYF. CDR3 DNA sequence: TGTGCCAGCAGCTTCTTGGGACTTCAAGAGACCCAGTACTTC.

This chain joins TRBV6-6 and TRBJ2-7; TRBD1 matches at 8 bases. Trimming at V came to 4 bases and at J to 1 base, leaving 9 bases not matched to a gene. The CDR3 contains 16 residues. Germline CDR1 MNHNY, CDR2 SVGAGI (reference sequence). This CDR3 is CASSSEFRGQSYEQYV. The CDR3 nucleotides are TGTGCCAGCAGTTCAGAGTTCAGGGGGCAATCCTACGAGCAGTACGTC.

The rearrangement links TRBV19 to TRBJ1-2, with unresolved D. The CDR3 runs 12 residues. With 6 bases removed from V and 7 bases from J, the gap between germline ends came to 12 bases. The germline gives CDR1 LNHDA, CDR2 SQIVND (reference sequence). DNA for the CDR3: TGTGCCAGTAGCTGGAGGGCGGGTGGCTACACCTTC. Translation: CASSWRAGGYTF.

This sequence joins TRBV28 and TRBJ1-6; TRBD1 might be the D (6 bases). CDR1 MDHEN and CDR2 SYDVKM come from the germline V gene. The CDR3 has 17 amino acids. V dropped 4 bases and J dropped 0 bases, with 13 bases sitting between them. CDR3 bases: TGTGCCAGCAGTTCCGGACAGTTGAGCTCCTATAATTCACCCCTCCACTTT. Protein: CASSSGQLSSYNSPLHF.